The clone carrying this TCR beta chain was observed at least ten times. The sample is drawn from a study of T cells in Graves' hyperthyroidism and ophthalmopathy. From RNA transcripts, TCR beta CDR3 regions were amplified. The HTBI primer set drove a first-round RT-PCR of the TCR CDR3. One entry per CDR3 protein, called by TCRdb with MiXCR from the multiplex PCR reads. The sample yields roughly 700,000 distinct CDR3 sequences, 17% seen once. The clonotype comes from a man in his fifties with Graves' hyperthyroidism. The sample was blood.

The CDR3 DNA reads TGTGCCAGCAGTGGGAGCACAGATACGCAGTATTTT. It codes for CASSGSTDTQYF. This chain connects TRBV12-3 or TRBV12-4 to TRBJ2-3; unclear D gene. The V and J ends lost 5 bases and 0 bases respectively, with 3 bases between them. This CDR3 is built from 12 residues.